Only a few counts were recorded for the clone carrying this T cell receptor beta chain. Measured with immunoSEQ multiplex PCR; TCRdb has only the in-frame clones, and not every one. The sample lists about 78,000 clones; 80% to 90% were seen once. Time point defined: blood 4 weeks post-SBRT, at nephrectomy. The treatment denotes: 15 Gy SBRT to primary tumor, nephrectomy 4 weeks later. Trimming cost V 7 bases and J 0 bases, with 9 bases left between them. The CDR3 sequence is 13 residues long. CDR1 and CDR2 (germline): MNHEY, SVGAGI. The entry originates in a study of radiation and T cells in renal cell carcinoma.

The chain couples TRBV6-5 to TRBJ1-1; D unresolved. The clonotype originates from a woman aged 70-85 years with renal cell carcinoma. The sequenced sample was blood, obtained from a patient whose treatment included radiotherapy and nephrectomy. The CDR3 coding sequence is TGTGCCAGCAAGGAAGGGATGAACACTGAAGCTTTCTTT. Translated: CASKEGMNTEAFF.